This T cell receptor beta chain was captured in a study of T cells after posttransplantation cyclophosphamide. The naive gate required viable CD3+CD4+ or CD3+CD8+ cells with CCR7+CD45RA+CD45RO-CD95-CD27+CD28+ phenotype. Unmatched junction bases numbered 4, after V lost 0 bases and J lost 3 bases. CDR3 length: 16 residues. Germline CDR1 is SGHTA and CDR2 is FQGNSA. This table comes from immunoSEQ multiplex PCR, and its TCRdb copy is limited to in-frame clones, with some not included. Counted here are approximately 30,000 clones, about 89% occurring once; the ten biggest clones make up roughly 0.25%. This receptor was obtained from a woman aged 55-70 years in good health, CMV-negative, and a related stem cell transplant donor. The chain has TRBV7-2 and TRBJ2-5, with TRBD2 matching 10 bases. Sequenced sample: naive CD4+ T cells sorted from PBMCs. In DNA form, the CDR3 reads TGTGCCAGCAGCTTAGCCGTAGCGGGGGGAGAAGAGACCCAGTACTTC. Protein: CASSLAVAGGEETQYF.